This TCR beta chain was documented in a study of cytomegalovirus exposure and HLA in healthy donors. Findings and caveats of the study: Highly shared variants forming one cluster were likely a sequencing artifact. The authors confirmed in vitro that a few CMV-associated chains were specific for CMV antigens.

This clone was detected only a few times. The antigen remains undetermined. Both 60 Vbeta primers and 13 Jbeta primers went into the PCR. TCRdb's table, derived via immunoSEQ multiplex PCR, lists solely in-frame clones and lacks some. The sample shows about 130,000 clones, approximately 89% of them seen only once. The CDR3 runs 13 residues. Germline V gene sequence: CDR1 SQVTM, CDR2 ANQGSEA. Trimming left V 6 bases short and J 2 bases short, with 14 bases between. The chain combines TRBV29-1 with TRBJ2-7; possible D gene TRBD1, 7 bases. The clonotype originates from a woman in her twenties or thirties in good health and CMV-seropositive. Sequencing was performed on PBMCs. This CDR3 reads CSVRGTVTYEQYF. The CDR3 region has the DNA TGCAGCGTACGGGGGACAGTTACCTACGAGCAGTACTTC.